Below, one TCR beta chain is given with its context. The antigen is undetermined. The sorted-subset replicate PCRs were given about 210 ng DNA, which is approximately 30,000 T cell genomes. Profiled with immunoSEQ multiplex PCR; TCRdb holds only in-frame clones, not every one. This table holds about 1 million clones, more than 60% found once. The data stem from a study of shared clonotypes between healthy human individuals. Study conclusions and caveats: A handful of donors showed sharing of 4.5% to 6% of naive CD4 clonotypes. Naive subsets, compared against memory subsets, generally had larger estimated richness values.

With 2 bases removed from V and 1 base from J, the gap between germline ends came to 14 bases. CDR3 length equals 16 residues. From germline, CDR1 is SEHNR and CDR2 FQNEAQ (reference sequence). This clonotype was obtained from a man younger than 35 in good health. Sample: memory CD4+ T cells sorted from blood. As to subset: CD45RA-negative fraction. The chain is built from TRBV7-9 and TRBJ1-2; maybe TRBD1 (5 bases). CDR3 sequence (DNA): TGTGCCAGCAGCTTATGGGGCCGGCAGGGTAACTATGGCTACACCTTC. The encoded protein is CASSLWGRQGNYGYTF.